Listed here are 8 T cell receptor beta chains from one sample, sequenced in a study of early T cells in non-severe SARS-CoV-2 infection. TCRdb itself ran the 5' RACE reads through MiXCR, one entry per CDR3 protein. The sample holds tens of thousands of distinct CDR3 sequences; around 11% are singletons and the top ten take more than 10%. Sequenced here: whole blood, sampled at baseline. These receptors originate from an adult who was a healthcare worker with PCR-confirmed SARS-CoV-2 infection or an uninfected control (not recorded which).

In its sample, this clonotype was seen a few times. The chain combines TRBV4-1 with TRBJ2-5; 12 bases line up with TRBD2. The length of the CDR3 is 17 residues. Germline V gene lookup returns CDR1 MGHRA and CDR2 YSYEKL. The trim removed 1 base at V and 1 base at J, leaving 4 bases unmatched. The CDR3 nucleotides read TGCGCCAGCAGCCAAGGTCTAGCGGGGGGGCGCCAAGAGACCCAGTACTTC. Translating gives CASSQGLAGGRQETQYF.

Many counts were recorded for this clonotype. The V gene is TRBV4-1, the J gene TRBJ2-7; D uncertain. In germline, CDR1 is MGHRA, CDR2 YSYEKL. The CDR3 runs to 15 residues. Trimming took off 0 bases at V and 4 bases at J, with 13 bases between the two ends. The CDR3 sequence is CASSQEAGPYYEQYF. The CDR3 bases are TGCGCCAGCAGCCAAGAAGCAGGTCCGTATTACGAGCAGTACTTC.

The DNA of the CDR3 is TGTGCCAGCAGCGGGGGAGCAAACGAGCAGTACTTC. This encodes CASSGGANEQYF. V is TRBV7-9 and J is TRBJ2-7; D possibly matches TRBD1 or TRBD2 (5 bases each). The CDR3 has 12 amino acids. Germline V CDR1 and CDR2: SEHNR, FQNEAQ (reference sequence). V was shortened by 5 bases and J by 5 bases, with 10 bases between the two germline ends.

CDR3 nucleotide sequence: TGTGCCATCAGCCGGACAGGGGAGCGGCCCCAGCATTTT. The encoded protein is CAISRTGERPQHF. V is TRBV10-3 and J is TRBJ1-5; 9 bases match TRBD1. The CDR3 is 13 amino acids. J was trimmed by 9 bases and V by 6 bases; bases with no gene match: 6. Germline V gene lookup returns CDR1 ENHRY and CDR2 SYGVKD.

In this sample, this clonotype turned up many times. As DNA, the CDR3 is TGTGCCATGAGTACGGGCACGGGGACCGGGGAGCTGTTTTTT. Its protein product is CAMSTGTGTGELFF. The chain carries TRBV10-3 and TRBJ2-2; possibly TRBD2 for D (5 bases). The V end was cut by 9 bases, the J end by 5 bases, with 16 bases between. Germline V lookup: CDR1 ENHRY, CDR2 SYGVKD. CDR3 size: 14 residues.

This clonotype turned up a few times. CDR3 sequence reads: CASSEYGPGANVLTF. CDR3 DNA: TGTGCCAGCAGTGAATATGGGCCTGGGGCCAACGTCCTGACTTTC. This rearrangement joins TRBV25-1 to TRBJ2-6; D not certain. The CDR3 spans 15 residues. Germline CDR1 is MGHDK and CDR2 is SYGVNS. V was clipped by 0 bases and J by 2 bases, with 5 bases between them.

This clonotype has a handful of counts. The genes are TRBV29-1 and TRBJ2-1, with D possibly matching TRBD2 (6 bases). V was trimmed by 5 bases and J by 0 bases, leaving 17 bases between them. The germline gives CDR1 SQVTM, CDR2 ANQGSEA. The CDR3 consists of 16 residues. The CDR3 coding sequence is TGCAGCGTTTACGATTGGGGGGTCGGCTCCTACAATGAGCAGTTCTTC. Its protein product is CSVYDWGVGSYNEQFF.

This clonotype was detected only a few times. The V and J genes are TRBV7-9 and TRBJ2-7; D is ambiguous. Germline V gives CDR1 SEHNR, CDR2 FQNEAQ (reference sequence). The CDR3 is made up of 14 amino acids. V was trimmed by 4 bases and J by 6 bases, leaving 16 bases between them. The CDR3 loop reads CASSSRTAAVEQYF. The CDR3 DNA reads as TGTGCCAGCAGCTCCCGGACCGCCGCCGTCGAGCAGTACTTC.